This T cell receptor beta chain was recorded in a study of tumor-infiltrating lymphocytes in primary liver carcinoma. Germline lookup yields CDR1 SGHAT and CDR2 FQNNGV. This CDR3 has 13 residues. V lost 4 bases and J lost 10, with 14 bases in between. Germline DNA was extracted alongside blood RNA, which was obtained from unsorted whole blood. This clonotype occurred many times. Researchers generated TCR beta cDNA from around 0.55 ug of total RNA, relying on a constant-region primer. Each TCR beta library was derived from three nested multiplex PCR rounds that employed slightly modified ARM-PCR. Investigators reported that the first two PCR rounds, at about 11 cycles each, used TRBV1-TRBV30 forward primers with a C-beta reverse primer. TCRdb redid the calling of the multiplex PCR reads with MiXCR, one entry per CDR3 protein. The table includes approximately 300,000 distinct CDR3 sequences, more than 55% detected once.

The chain couples TRBV11-2 to TRBJ2-1, with D unresolved. The source is a man aged 35 to 55 with primary liver carcinoma and hepatitis B virus infection. The sequenced material came from peripheral blood. CDR3 amino acids: CASSSPKGSEQFF. In nucleotides, the CDR3 is TGTGCCAGCAGCTCCCCTAAAGGGTCGGAGCAGTTCTTC.